The clone carrying this T cell receptor (beta chain) was detected once. These data come from a study of blood T cell repertoires in COVID-19. Study context: Sites in the United States, Italy and Spain provided acute and convalescent COVID-19 samples. From T cells, B-cell-depleted T cells, or PBMCs came the material, which was cDNA or gDNA.

This CDR3 has 15 amino acids. After removal of 5 bases from V and 3 bases from J, the junction contained 10 bases not matched to a gene. Germline V gives CDR1 MDHEN, CDR2 SYDVKM. Per the original methods: Cell counts per sample came from amplifying reference gene primers. TCRdb's copy holds only in-frame clones and misses some; the assay was immunoSEQ multiplex PCR. The DNA was the basis for D and trimming; V, J and clone size are from that table. The sample lists over 150,000 clones, roughly 81% seen once, with around 1.1% in the top ten. V usage is TRBV28 and J usage is TRBJ2-7; 7 nucleotides line up with TRBD2. This sequence originates from a man in his forties with acute or convalescent COVID-19. Specimen: peripheral blood. The CDR3 DNA follows: TGTGCCAGCAGTCCTTCAACTCCGGGGGGCTACGAGCAGTACTTC. Translated: CASSPSTPGGYEQYF.